These T cell receptor beta chains were read from a single sample in a study of PD-1 blockade in mismatch repair-deficient tumors. Sequenced by immunoSEQ multiplex PCR; TCRdb stores in-frame clones only, minus some. Of approximately 40,000 clones detected, roughly 77% appear once; the ten largest clones hold 22%. The source material was peripheral blood, sampled 4 weeks after starting pembrolizumab. All receptors come from an adult with mismatch repair-deficient cancer. Both conserved end residues are part of each CDR3. D genes are given only for firm matches. The size of a clone is reported for some rows only, either as once, few or many, or as a class for expanded clones.

v_gene: TRBV7-9
d_gene: .
abundance: .
j_gene: TRBJ2-1
CDR3aa: CASSLALTEQFF
CDR3nt: TGTGCCAGCAGCTTAGCGCTTACTGAGCAGTTCTTC

v_gene: TRBV28
d_gene: .
abundance: .
j_gene: TRBJ1-2
CDR3aa: CASREQTNYGYTF
CDR3nt: TGTGCCAGCAGAGAACAGACTAACTATGGCTACACCTTC

v_gene: TRBV28
d_gene: .
abundance: .
j_gene: TRBJ2-3
CDR3aa: CASSTPGGGNTQYF
CDR3nt: TGTGCCAGCAGTACACCAGGGGGAGGGAATACGCAGTATTTT

v_gene: TRBV27
d_gene: .
abundance: .
j_gene: TRBJ2-7
CDR3aa: CASSLSGQYEQYF
CDR3nt: TGTGCCAGCAGTTTATCTGGTCAATACGAGCAGTACTTC

v_gene: TRBV6-4
d_gene: TRBD2
abundance: .
j_gene: TRBJ2-1
CDR3aa: CASALAGGYNEQFF
CDR3nt: TGTGCCAGCGCACTAGCGGGAGGCTACAATGAGCAGTTCTTC

v_gene: TRBV27
d_gene: TRBD1
abundance: .
j_gene: TRBJ1-5
CDR3aa: CASRNRGLNQPQHF
CDR3nt: TGTGCCAGCAGAAACAGGGGGCTGAATCAGCCCCAGCATTTT

v_gene: TRBV30
d_gene: .
abundance: .
j_gene: TRBJ2-5
CDR3aa: CAWEQVGETQYF
CDR3nt: TGTGCCTGGGAACAGGTTGGAGAGACCCAGTACTTC

v_gene: TRBV14
d_gene: .
abundance: .
j_gene: TRBJ2-6
CDR3aa: CASSQRRSGANVLTF
CDR3nt: TGTGCCAGCAGCCAAAGACGATCTGGGGCCAACGTCCTGACTTTC

v_gene: TRBV28
d_gene: TRBD2
abundance: .
j_gene: TRBJ2-7
CDR3aa: CASSFIGRGEQYF
CDR3nt: TGTGCCAGCAGTTTCATCGGGAGGGGCGAGCAGTACTTC

v_gene: TRBV5-1
d_gene: .
abundance: .
j_gene: TRBJ2-1
CDR3aa: CASSLNLNRDNEQFF
CDR3nt: TGCGCCAGCAGCTTGAATCTTAACAGGGACAATGAGCAGTTCTTC

v_gene: TRBV5-1
d_gene: .
abundance: .
j_gene: TRBJ2-6
CDR3aa: CASSLEGSGANVLTF
CDR3nt: TGCGCCAGCAGCTTGGAGGGCTCTGGGGCCAACGTCCTGACTTTC

v_gene: TRBV19
d_gene: .
abundance: .
j_gene: TRBJ2-3
CDR3aa: CASSTRWGDTQYF
CDR3nt: TGTGCCAGTAGTACCCGTTGGGGAGATACGCAGTATTTT

v_gene: TRBV4-1
d_gene: .
abundance: .
j_gene: TRBJ2-1
CDR3aa: CASSPWVGGYEQFF
CDR3nt: TGCGCCAGCAGCCCCTGGGTGGGAGGCTATGAGCAGTTCTTC

v_gene: TRBV6-6
d_gene: .
abundance: .
j_gene: TRBJ2-1
CDR3aa: CASSYGDEQFF
CDR3nt: TGTGCCAGCAGTTACGGGGATGAGCAGTTCTTC

v_gene: TRBV9
d_gene: .
abundance: few
j_gene: TRBJ1-2
CDR3aa: CASSVATGTGYGYTF
CDR3nt: TGTGCCAGCAGCGTAGCTACAGGGACGGGCTATGGCTACACCTTC

v_gene: TRBV6-6
d_gene: .
abundance: .
j_gene: TRBJ2-7
CDR3aa: CASSYELTYEQYF
CDR3nt: TGTGCCAGCAGTTACGAGTTAACCTACGAGCAGTACTTC

v_gene: TRBV7-2
d_gene: .
abundance: .
j_gene: TRBJ2-2
CDR3aa: CASTPQAAYTGELFF
CDR3nt: TGTGCCAGCACTCCCCAGGCAGCTTACACCGGGGAGCTGTTTTTT

v_gene: TRBV29-1
d_gene: .
abundance: once
j_gene: TRBJ2-2
CDR3aa: CSVESGELGGELFF
CDR3nt: TGCAGCGTTGAATCGGGGGAGTTGGGCGGGGAGCTGTTTTTT

v_gene: TRBV7-2
d_gene: .
abundance: .
j_gene: TRBJ2-7
CDR3aa: CASSPTFDSLQYEQYF
CDR3nt: TGTGCCAGCAGCCCGACCTTCGACAGCCTACAGTACGAGCAGTACTTC

v_gene: TRBV27
d_gene: .
abundance: .
j_gene: TRBJ2-1
CDR3aa: CASSFLFGRNNEQFF
CDR3nt: TGTGCCAGCAGTTTCTTGTTTGGGAGGAACAATGAGCAGTTCTTC

v_gene: TRBV6-5
d_gene: .
abundance: .
j_gene: TRBJ2-7
CDR3aa: CASTRKGGYEQYF
CDR3nt: TGTGCCAGCACTCGAAAGGGGGGTTACGAGCAGTACTTC

v_gene: TRBV6-5
d_gene: .
abundance: few
j_gene: TRBJ1-5
CDR3aa: CASSPRGGSNQPQHF
CDR3nt: TGTGCCAGCAGTCCGAGGGGGGGTAGCAATCAGCCCCAGCATTTT

v_gene: TRBV19
d_gene: .
abundance: few
j_gene: TRBJ2-2
CDR3aa: CASSPPAGSSNTGELFF
CDR3nt: TGTGCCAGTAGTCCGCCGGCGGGATCCTCGAACACCGGGGAGCTGTTTTTT

v_gene: TRBV6-5
d_gene: .
abundance: once
j_gene: TRBJ2-2
CDR3aa: CASSYSQDTGELFF
CDR3nt: TGTGCCAGCAGTTACTCTCAGGACACCGGGGAGCTGTTTTTT

v_gene: TRBV4-3
d_gene: .
abundance: .
j_gene: TRBJ2-6
CDR3aa: CASSQDPASGANVLTF
CDR3nt: TGCGCCAGCAGCCAAGATCCCGCCTCTGGGGCCAACGTCCTGACTTTC

v_gene: TRBV10-3
d_gene: TRBD1
abundance: .
j_gene: TRBJ2-7
CDR3aa: CAIRGTGEPYEQYF
CDR3nt: TGTGCCATCAGAGGGACAGGGGAACCCTACGAGCAGTACTTC

v_gene: TRBV6-5
d_gene: .
abundance: .
j_gene: TRBJ2-1
CDR3aa: CASSYSNGANEQFF
CDR3nt: TGTGCCAGCAGTTACTCGAATGGGGCCAATGAGCAGTTCTTC

v_gene: TRBV4-1
d_gene: .
abundance: .
j_gene: TRBJ2-3
CDR3aa: CASSQEVVNRVADTQYF
CDR3nt: TGCGCCAGCAGCCAAGAAGTGGTGAACAGGGTGGCAGATACGCAGTATTTT

v_gene: TRBV9
d_gene: .
abundance: .
j_gene: TRBJ1-5
CDR3aa: CASSVGGGKAEPQHF
CDR3nt: TGTGCCAGCAGCGTAGGCGGGGGGAAGGCAGAGCCCCAGCATTTT

v_gene: TRBV18
d_gene: .
abundance: .
j_gene: TRBJ2-7
CDR3aa: CASAYREVDEQYF
CDR3nt: TGTGCCAGCGCTTACAGGGAAGTCGACGAGCAGTACTTC

v_gene: TRBV7-2
d_gene: .
abundance: .
j_gene: TRBJ1-1
CDR3aa: CASSLVRVGNTEAFF
CDR3nt: TGTGCCAGCAGCTTAGTAAGGGTGGGGAACACTGAAGCTTTCTTT